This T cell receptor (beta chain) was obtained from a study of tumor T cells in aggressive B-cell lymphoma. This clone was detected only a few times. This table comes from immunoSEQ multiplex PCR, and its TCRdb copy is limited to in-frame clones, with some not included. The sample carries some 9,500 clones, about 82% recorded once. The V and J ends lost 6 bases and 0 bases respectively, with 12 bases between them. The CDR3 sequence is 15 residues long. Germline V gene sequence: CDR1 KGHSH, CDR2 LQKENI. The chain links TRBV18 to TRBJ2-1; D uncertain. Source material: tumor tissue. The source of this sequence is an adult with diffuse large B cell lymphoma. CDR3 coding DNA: TGTGCCAGCTCTCCCCTATCGGGCTCCTACAATGAGCAGTTCTTC. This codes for CASSPLSGSYNEQFF.